This T cell receptor (beta chain) was found in a study of radiation and T cells in renal cell carcinoma. Study-level background: Nephrectomy followed 15 Gy stereotactic body radiation by 4 weeks.

Time point of the sample: blood 2 weeks post-SBRT. The treatment: 15 Gy SBRT to primary tumor, nephrectomy 4 weeks later. The sample holds a few counts of this clone. TCRdb's table, derived via immunoSEQ multiplex PCR, lists solely in-frame clones and lacks some. The table includes tens of thousands of clones, approximately 86% detected once. Germline loops: CDR1 MDHEN, CDR2 SYDVKM. Trimming removed 7 bases at V and 1 base at J, with 7 bases between. The CDR3 length is 12 residues. This receptor was identified in a woman between 50 and 59 years old with renal cell carcinoma. The gene calls are TRBV28 and TRBJ1-1; D unclear. The sequencing used blood, collected from a patient whose treatment included radiotherapy and nephrectomy. The CDR3, as DNA: TGTGCCAGCAATCTGAGGAACACTGAAGCTTTCTTT. Translated: CASNLRNTEAFF.